Listed below are T cell receptor beta chains from one sample, sequenced in a study of shared clonotypes between healthy human individuals. The data were produced by immunoSEQ multiplex PCR, yet TCRdb's version contains in-frame clones alone and is incomplete. This sample has over a million clones, with approximately 98% found just once. Sequencing used naive CD4+ T cells sorted from blood. All receptors come from a man aged 25 to 40 in good health. Both conserved end residues are part of each CDR3. A D gene is named only where the DNA matches it firmly. Not every row has a clone size; where given, it reads once, few, many or a size class.

cdr3_aa cdr3_nt j_call clone_size v_call d_call
CSVEGRDRYEQYF TGCAGCGTTGAAGGGCGAGACCGCTACGAGCAGTACTTC TRBJ2-7 - TRBV29-1 -
CASSVNRVQETQYF TGTGCCAGCAGCGTAAACAGGGTCCAAGAGACCCAGTACTTC TRBJ2-5 - TRBV11-2 -
CASSLVEQATYEQYF TGTGCCAGCAGCTTAGTCGAACAGGCCACCTACGAGCAGTACTTC TRBJ2-7 - TRBV7-6 -
CASSYSTEAFF TGTGCCAGCAGTTACTCGACTGAAGCTTTCTTT TRBJ1-1 - TRBV6-6 -
CASTRRSSYEQYF TGTGCCAGCACCAGACGAAGCTCCTACGAGCAGTACTTC TRBJ2-7 - TRBV28 -
CASSLLMGSTDTQYF TGTGCCAGCAGCTTGTTAATGGGTAGCACAGATACGCAGTATTTT TRBJ2-3 once TRBV5-5 -
CASSLAGGSTSNQPQHF TGTGCCAGCAGCTTGGCTGGGGGATCAACCTCTAATCAGCCCCAGCATTTT TRBJ1-5 - TRBV11-2 -
CASSRSGLAGGDNTGELFF TGTGCCAGCAGTAGATCGGGACTAGCGGGAGGAGATAACACCGGGGAGCTGTTTTTT TRBJ2-2 once TRBV6-4 TRBD2
CASSLPATDTQYF TGTGCCAGCAGCTTACCAGCCACAGATACGCAGTATTTT TRBJ2-3 - TRBV7-8 -
CASGPGTGVLFF TGTGCTAGTGGCCCAGGGACAGGGGTTCTGTTTTTT TRBJ2-2 - TRBV12-5 TRBD1
CASSPRIVKTGYYEQYF TGTGCCAGCTCACCACGTATTGTGAAGACAGGGTATTACGAGCAGTACTTC TRBJ2-7 - TRBV18 TRBD1
CASSILPLGGNTGELFF TGTGCCAGCAGCATTCTCCCCTTAGGTGGGAACACCGGGGAGCTGTTTTTT TRBJ2-2 - TRBV6-4 -
CASSPQVGGTDTQYF TGTGCCAGCTCACCACAGGTGGGAGGCACAGATACGCAGTATTTT TRBJ2-3 - TRBV18 -
CASSPNQGARGNSQHF TGTGCCAGCAGTCCGAATCAGGGGGCCAGGGGCAATTCCCAGCATTTT TRBJ1-5 - TRBV7-2 TRBD1
CASSLDSPSSYEQYF TGCGCCAGCAGCTTGGACAGTCCGAGCTCCTACGAGCAGTACTTC TRBJ2-7 - TRBV5-1 -
CASSVVPAEGDYGYTF TGTGCCAGCAGCGTAGTGCCAGCTGAAGGCGACTATGGCTACACCTTC TRBJ1-2 - TRBV9 -
CASSSAGLAGPGDNEQFF TGTGCCAGCAGTTCTGCAGGACTAGCGGGACCAGGAGACAATGAGCAGTTCTTC TRBJ2-1 - TRBV28 TRBD2
CASSFSTGELFF TGTGCCAGCAGTTTTAGCACCGGGGAGCTGTTTTTT TRBJ2-2 - TRBV27 -
CASSVITGVVRNEQYF TGTGCCAGCAGTGTAATAACAGGGGTAGTAAGGAACGAGCAGTACTTC TRBJ2-7 - TRBV25-1 TRBD1
CASSPYRRTNEKLFF TGTGCCAGCAGCCCTTATCGACGAACTAATGAAAAACTGTTTTTT TRBJ1-4 - TRBV28 -
CAISEPMNTEAFF TGTGCCATCAGTGAGCCTATGAACACTGAAGCTTTCTTT TRBJ1-1 - TRBV10-3 -
CASSHGLAINYEQYF TGTGCCAGCAGCCACGGACTAGCGATCAATTACGAGCAGTACTTC TRBJ2-7 - TRBV5-4 TRBD2
CATTWRGISYEQYF TGTGCCACAACATGGAGGGGCATCTCCTACGAGCAGTACTTC TRBJ2-7 - TRBV11-3 -
CASSPRGVAGASPGEQYF TGTGCCAGCTCACCACGGGGGGTGGCGGGAGCTTCCCCGGGTGAGCAGTACTTC TRBJ2-7 - TRBV18 TRBD2
CASRTGGADYGYTF TGTGCCAGTAGAACAGGGGGCGCTGACTATGGCTACACCTTC TRBJ1-2 - TRBV19 TRBD1
CASSSRDRTNYGYTF TGTGCCAGCAGTTCCAGGGACAGAACTAACTATGGCTACACCTTC TRBJ1-2 - TRBV27 TRBD1
CASSPGTGRNQPQHF TGTGCCAGCAGTCCCGGGACAGGGCGGAATCAGCCCCAGCATTTT TRBJ1-5 - TRBV6-5 TRBD1
CASSQHGHTGGNQETQYF TGTGCCAGCAGCCAACATGGACATACGGGGGGTAATCAAGAGACCCAGTACTTC TRBJ2-5 - TRBV7-6 TRBD2
CASSLPTGEFTEAFF TGTGCCAGCAGCTTACCGACAGGAGAGTTCACTGAAGCTTTCTTT TRBJ1-1 - TRBV5-4 -
CAITVQSSYNEQFF TGTGCCATCACAGTCCAAAGCTCCTACAATGAGCAGTTCTTC TRBJ2-1 - TRBV6-9 -
CASSLGVSYEQYF TGTGCCAGCAGCTTGGGGGTATCCTACGAGCAGTACTTC TRBJ2-7 - TRBV5-5 -
CASSDWASSLEQYF TGCGCCAGCAGTGATTGGGCTAGTTCTCTCGAGCAGTACTTC TRBJ2-7 once TRBV10-2 -
CASSQEGRTRDTGELFF TGCGCCAGCAGCCAAGAGGGCCGGACAAGAGACACCGGGGAGCTGTTTTTT TRBJ2-2 - TRBV4-1 -
CASSLTGSTDTQYF TGTGCCAGCAGCTTAACGGGCAGCACAGATACGCAGTATTTT TRBJ2-3 few TRBV7-3 -
CATQGPNYGYTF TGTGCAACACAGGGGCCTAACTATGGCTACACCTTC TRBJ1-2 - TRBV4-2 TRBD1
CASGPKTTAEAFF TGTGCTAGTGGTCCTAAGACGACAGCAGAAGCTTTCTTT TRBJ1-1 - TRBV12-5 -
CTSSQDRGSETQYF TGCACCAGCAGCCAAGATAGGGGTTCGGAGACCCAGTACTTC TRBJ2-5 once TRBV1 -
CASSFNRGIFYNEQFF TGTGCCAGCAGCTTTAACAGGGGCATATTTTACAATGAGCAGTTCTTC TRBJ2-1 once TRBV5-4 TRBD1